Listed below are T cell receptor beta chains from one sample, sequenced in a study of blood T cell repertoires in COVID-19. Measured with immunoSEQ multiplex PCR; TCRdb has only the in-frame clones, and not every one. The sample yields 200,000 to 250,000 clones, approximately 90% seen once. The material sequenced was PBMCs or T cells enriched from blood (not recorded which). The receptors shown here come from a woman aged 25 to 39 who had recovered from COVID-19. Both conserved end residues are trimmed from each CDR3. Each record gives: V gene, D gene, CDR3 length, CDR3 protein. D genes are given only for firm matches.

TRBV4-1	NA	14	ASSLLTGGAGQPQH
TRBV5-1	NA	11	ASSGGITDTQY
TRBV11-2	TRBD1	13	ASSSTPGGAKEQF
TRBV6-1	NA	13	ASSEFRGRNSPLH
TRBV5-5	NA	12	ASSLANSHYGYT
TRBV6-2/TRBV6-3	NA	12	ASSFVGSSYEQY
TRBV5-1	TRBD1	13	ASSTYRGEIDIQY
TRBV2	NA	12	ASSEAGESYEQY
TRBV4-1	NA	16	ASSQEGALRAANSPLH
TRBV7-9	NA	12	ASSFRTATYEQY
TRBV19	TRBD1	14	ASSIRRQGLTGELF
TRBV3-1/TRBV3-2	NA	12	ASSQDYREEKLF
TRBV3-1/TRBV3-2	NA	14	ASSQAGAVMNTEAF
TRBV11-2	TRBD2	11	ASNPGLGGEQF
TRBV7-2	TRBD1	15	ASSLETGQFSGNTIY
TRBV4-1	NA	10	ASSQSDNEQF
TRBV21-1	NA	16	ASSKEGGSGGSRETQY
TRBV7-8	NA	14	ASSLLFAPGVDEQF
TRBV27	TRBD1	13	ASSLSAGGYNEQF
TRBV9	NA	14	ASSALTGSWGNTIY
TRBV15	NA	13	ATSRLRDKYNEQF
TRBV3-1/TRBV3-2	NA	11	ASSQGRDYGYT
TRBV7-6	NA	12	ASSFSSGANVLT
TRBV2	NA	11	ASSVGGRQPQH
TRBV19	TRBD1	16	ASSIVGRQGAGANVLT
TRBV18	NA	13	ASSPGWGGNTEAF
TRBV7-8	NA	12	ASSLAVGHLEQY
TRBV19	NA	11	ASSIDVDYEQY
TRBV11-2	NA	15	ASSLDLSALGGDIQY
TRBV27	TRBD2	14	ASSTEAGASTDTQY
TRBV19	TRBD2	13	ASSTSGGVQETQY
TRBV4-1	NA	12	ASSQGQTNTEAF
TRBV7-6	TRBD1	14	ASSPGQGGVTGELF
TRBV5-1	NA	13	ASSPGSRSNQPQH
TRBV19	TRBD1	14	ASSIAPGQPGNTIY
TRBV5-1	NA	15	ASSLSGGLATNEKLF
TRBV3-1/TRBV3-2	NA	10	ASSQESELAY
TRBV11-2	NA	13	ASSLGGQAGAEAF
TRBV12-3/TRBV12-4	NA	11	ASSWSSNQPQH
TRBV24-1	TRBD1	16	ATSEPHPDRALDSPLH
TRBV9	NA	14	ASSVESGRRGGEQY
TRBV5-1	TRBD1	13	ASSLQGATNEKLF
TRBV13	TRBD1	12	ASSVQGVGTEAF
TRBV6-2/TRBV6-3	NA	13	ASSPGLTHGGELF
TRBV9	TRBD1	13	ASSVRTGGLGELF
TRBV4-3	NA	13	ASSQSQGSGETQY
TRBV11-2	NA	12	ASSLYGKNTEAF
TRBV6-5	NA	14	ASSYGGSRPNYGYT
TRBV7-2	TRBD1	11	ASSYSGTGATK
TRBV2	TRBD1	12	ASMSGQGSYEQY
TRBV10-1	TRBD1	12	ASKIGGAGDTQY
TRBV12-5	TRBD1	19	ASGLHAGTGGREEAKNIQY
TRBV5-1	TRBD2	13	ASSLVTSISYEQY
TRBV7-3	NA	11	ASSSGHSAPLH
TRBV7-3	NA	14	ASSLNTRENTGELF
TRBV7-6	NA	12	ASSEGSGNTEAF
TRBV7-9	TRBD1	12	ASSLTGSGNTIY
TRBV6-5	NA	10	ASRSTGYGYT
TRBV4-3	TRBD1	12	ASSQRTGVTEAF